These 19 T cell receptor beta chains were sequenced from one sample in a study of breast tumors, draining lymph nodes, adjacent tissues. Breast cancer patients provided tissue from their axillary draining lymph nodes. TCRdb processed the multiplex PCR reads anew with MiXCR; each CDR3 protein has one entry. The data show over 100,000 distinct CDR3 sequences, approximately 20% seen once. Sequences were obtained from axillary lymph node tissue. Source of these receptors: a female donor with breast cancer. Some clones in this sample may be carry-over from other donors' samples.

This clonotype was seen many times. The V call is TRBV13, the J call TRBJ2-3; 8 nucleotides line up with TRBD2. CDR3 length equals 16 residues. With 4 bases clipped from V and 6 bases from J, the junction kept 12 bases outside the gene matches. The V gene's germline CDR1 is PRHDT and CDR2 FYEKMQ (reference sequence). CDR3 in DNA: TGTGCCAGCAGCTACAGGGAGAGCGGGAGTGGGGATACGCAGTATTTT. Translated: CASSYRESGSGDTQYF.

Many counts were recorded for this clonotype. The V gene is TRBV20-1, the J gene TRBJ2-5; the D is unclear. The germline gives CDR1 DFQATT, CDR2 SNEGSKA (reference sequence). V shed 3 bases and J shed 1 base, with 12 bases lying between them. This CDR3 comprises 14 residues. The CDR3: CSASMLAVQETQYF. CDR3 DNA: TGCAGTGCTAGTATGCTGGCAGTCCAAGAGACCCAGTACTTC.

About this clonotype itself: A single base separates this from a much larger clone, so it may be a read error. The chain links TRBV6-5 to TRBJ1-3; D gene uncertain. Germline CDR1 MNHEY, CDR2 SVGAGI. The CDR3 extends over 13 amino acids. Trimming removed 6 bases at V and 0 bases at J, with 6 bases between. For the CDR3, the DNA is TGTGCCAGCAGGGACGGCTCTGGAAACACCATATATTTT. Its protein product is CASRDGSGNTIYF.

The chain joins TRBV18 to TRBJ2-2; 9 nucleotides match TRBD2. Germline CDR1 is KGHSH and CDR2 is LQKENI. The V and J ends lost 4 bases and 1 base, in that order; junction bases with no gene match: 4. CDR3 length: 16 residues. The CDR3 loop is CASSLGLARNTGELFF. DNA of the CDR3: TGTGCCAGCTCACTGGGACTAGCCCGGAACACCGGGGAGCTGTTTTTT.

Of note for this clonotype: It may be a read error: a sequence one base away is much more abundant. The rearrangement links TRBV19 to TRBJ2-1, with 7 bases identical to TRBD2. CDR1 and CDR2 (germline): LNHDA, SQIVND (reference sequence). The length of the CDR3 is 15 residues. In nucleotides, the CDR3 is TGTGCCAGTAGTATAACACAACTAGCGTACAATGAGCAGTCCTTC. Amino acids: CASSITQLAYNEQSF.

This clonotype was detected ten times or more. The V call is TRBV6-2 or TRBV6-3, the J call TRBJ1-2; possibly TRBD1 for D (5 bases). The V and J ends lost 2 bases and 1 base respectively, with 11 bases between them. The V gene's germline CDR1 is MNHEY and CDR2 SVGEGT. This CDR3 region has 15 residues. CDR3 protein: CASSYRGRVNYGYTF. CDR3 DNA sequence: TGTGCCAGCAGTTACAGGGGCAGAGTTAACTATGGCTACACCTTC.

This clonotype was counted a single time. A much larger clone differs from this one at a single base, so this may be a read error. The chain links TRBV24-1 to TRBJ2-2; tentatively, D is TRBD2 (6 bases). The CDR3 length is 12 residues. Germline values: CDR1 KGHDR, CDR2 SFDVKD. CDR3: CAASATSRELFF. CDR3 coding DNA: TGTGCCGCCAGTGCCACTAGCCGGGAGCTGTTTTTT.

About this clonotype itself: A much larger clone sits a single nucleotide away, making a read error possible. V usage is TRBV30 and J usage is TRBJ2-7; TRBD1 matches 8 bases. Germline V gene data show CDR1 as GTSNPN and CDR2 as SVGIG (reference sequence). Trimming took 2 bases from V and 2 from J; bases not matched to a gene: 8. The CDR3 totals 15 residues. Here the CDR3 DNA reads TGTGCCTGGAGTATCGGGGCAGGGGGCCCCTACGAGCAGTACTTC. Protein product: CAWSIGAGGPYEQYF.

This clonotype has ten or more counts. The chain combines TRBV10-3 with TRBJ1-5; TRBD1 is a possible D gene (5 bases). The length of the CDR3 is 14 residues. Deletions cut 8 bases from V and 3 bases from J, with 14 bases between. CDR1 and CDR2 from the germline V gene are ENHRY and SYGVKD. CDR3 protein: CAISGGTSNQPQHF. The CDR3 nucleotides are TGTGCCATCTCCGGGGGGACGTCCAATCAGCCCCAGCATTTT.

Notes on this clonotype: Given the absence of the conserved phenylalanine or tryptophan at the CDR3 end, a read error is likely. V is TRBV28 and J is TRBJ2-5, with 13 bases fitting TRBD2. Germline lookup yields CDR1 MDHEN and CDR2 SYDVKM. The CDR3 has 18 residues. V was pared by 5 bases and J by 0 bases, with 9 bases of the junction left unmatched. Written as DNA, the CDR3 is TGTGCCAGCAGTGGACTAGCGGGAGAGGGGGGGGACCAAGAGACCCAGTACCTC. This codes for CASSGLAGEGGDQETQYL.

This clonotype was observed many times. This chain joins TRBV7-2 and TRBJ1-3; TRBD1 might be the D (6 bases). The CDR3 runs 15 residues. The germline V gene encodes CDR1 SGHTA and CDR2 FQGNSA. Trimming cost V 1 base and J 0 bases, with 7 bases left between them. Written as DNA, the CDR3 is TGTGCCAGCAGCTTAGGAGGGGGCTCTGGAAACACCATATATTTT. As protein: CASSLGGGSGNTIYF.

Notes on this clonotype: A much larger clone differs from this one at a single base, so this may be a read error. The J gene is TRBJ2-3, the V gene TRBV19; D might be TRBD2 (5 bases). The CDR3 has 15 residues. Per the germline V gene, CDR1 is LNHDA and CDR2 is SQIVND (reference sequence). Trimming pared 2 bases from V and 1 base from J, leaving 10 bases between. The CDR3 nucleotides are TGTGCCAGTAGTATATCCAGCGGACGCACAGATACGCAGTATTTT. It codes for CASSISSGRTDTQYF.

This sequence joins TRBV28 and TRBJ2-3; D is tentatively TRBD1 or TRBD2 (6 bases each). Trimming took off 6 bases at V and 1 base at J, with 14 bases between the two ends. The V gene's germline CDR1 is MDHEN and CDR2 SYDVKM. CDR3 length: 15 residues. The CDR3 DNA is TGTGCCAGCAGGGGATGGGGGGCCGGCACAGATACGCAGTATTTT. Amino acid sequence: CASRGWGAGTDTQYF.

Note on this clonotype: A read error may explain this, as a much larger clone is one base away. CDR3: CAGSQDEGWETQYF. DNA for the CDR3: TGCGCCGGCAGCCAAGATGAGGGTTGGGAGACCCAGTACTTC. J is TRBJ2-5 and V is TRBV4-1; perhaps TRBD2 as D (5 bases). Germline V gives CDR1 MGHRA, CDR2 YSYEKL. This CDR3 is built from 14 residues.

This CDR3 reads CASSPLGTVNYGYTF. The CDR3 coding sequence is TGTGCCAGCAGCCCCTTGGGCACAGTAAACTATGGCTACACCTTC. This chain joins TRBV3-1 and TRBJ1-2; D remains ambiguous. Trimming removed 4 bases at V and 2 bases at J, with 14 bases between. The CDR3 loop spans 15 amino acids. Germline V gene sequence: CDR1 LGHDT, CDR2 YNNKEL (reference sequence).

This clonotype was observed at least ten times. The gene calls are TRBV20-1 and TRBJ2-3, with a possible D match to TRBD2 (5 bases). The CDR3 consists of 15 residues. Germline V gene data show CDR1 as DFQATT and CDR2 as SNEGSKA (reference sequence). V was cut by 0 bases and J by 4 bases, with 14 bases left in between. CDR3 residues: CSARDDGNGPDTQYF. In nucleotides, the CDR3 is TGCAGTGCTAGAGACGACGGGAATGGGCCAGATACGCAGTATTTT.

This clonotype was detected only a few times. This chain uses TRBV6-1 with TRBJ2-2, with 8 bases matching TRBD1. CDR3 length: 17 amino acids. Trimming cost V 8 bases and J 3 bases; bases outside gene matches: 14. Germline CDR1 reads MNHNS; CDR2 reads SASEGT. CDR3 sequence (DNA): TGTGCCAGCGAATGGGCTAGGGGGACAGGCCACACCGGGGAGCTGTTTTTT. Residues: CASEWARGTGHTGELFF.

The rearrangement joins TRBV5-1 to TRBJ1-6; D is ambiguous. CDR1 SGHRS and CDR2 YFSETQ come from the germline V gene. The CDR3 spans 13 residues. V lost 0 bases to trimming and J lost 9 bases, with 7 bases between them. CDR3 DNA: TGCGCCAGCAGCTTGGTGGGAGGTTCACCCCTCCACTTT. Translation: CASSLVGGSPLHF.

Many counts were recorded for this clonotype. The chain couples TRBV24-1 to TRBJ2-1, with D tentatively TRBD1 (6 bases). This CDR3 has 16 residues. CDR1 is KGHDR, CDR2 SFDVKD, per germline. Trimming cost V 4 bases and J 0 bases, with 12 bases left between them. CDR3 residues: CATSDRRGSSYNEQFF. The CDR3 coding sequence is TGTGCCACCAGTGACCGTAGGGGGAGCTCCTACAATGAGCAGTTCTTC.